The T cell receptor (beta chain) described here comes from a study of cytomegalovirus exposure and HLA in healthy donors. Study context: When 350 to 500 donors were genotyped, roughly 80% of them were found to fall in the Caucasian-associated ancestry cluster.

Vbeta (60) and Jbeta (13) primers were used in the PCR. Sequenced by immunoSEQ multiplex PCR; TCRdb stores in-frame clones only, minus some. This sample has over 150,000 clones, with roughly 74% found just once. Regarding the study as a whole: Prediction of most subjects' HLA-A and HLA-B alleles by TCR beta sequences was reportedly accurate. As confirmed in vitro, three CMV-associated chains were specific for CMV antigens.

Germline V CDR1 and CDR2: SGHRS, YFSETQ. Trimming removed 4 bases from V and 7 bases from J; junction bases left unmatched: 8. CDR3 length: 14 amino acids. Remarks on this clone: Its specificity is not known.

This TCR came from a man between 18 and 29 years old in good health and CMV-seronegative. The chain links TRBV5-1 to TRBJ1-5; the match to TRBD1 covers 7 bases. Sequencing was carried out using PBMCs. CDR3 sequence reads: CASSPQGGGQPQHF. The CDR3 DNA follows: TGCGCCAGCAGCCCCCAGGGGGGCGGACAGCCCCAGCATTTT.